The next 16 T cell receptor beta chains were all read from a single sample in a study of cytomegalovirus exposure and HLA in healthy donors. A multiplex PCR was run with 60 Vbeta primers and 13 Jbeta primers. Measured with immunoSEQ multiplex PCR; TCRdb has only the in-frame clones, and not every one. Here the sample spans approximately 94,000 clones, around 80% being singletons. Sequencing input: PBMCs. All receptors come from a man younger than 45 in good health and CMV-seropositive.

The rearrangement links TRBV2 to TRBJ1-1, with 8 nucleotides matching TRBD1. Germline-derived CDR1 and CDR2 are SNHLY and FYNNEI. V was clipped by 10 bases and J by 1 base; unmatched bases: 5. This CDR3 spans 13 amino acids. The CDR3 loop reads CATPGTGNTEAFF. In DNA form, the CDR3 reads TGTGCCACACCCGGGACAGGGAACACTGAAGCTTTCTTT.

The gene calls are TRBV25-1 and TRBJ2-3; 11 nucleotides line up with TRBD2. CDR3 length equals 16 residues. Germline CDR1 reads MGHDK; CDR2 reads SYGVNS. V was pared by 3 bases and J by 3 bases, with 5 bases of the junction left unmatched. The CDR3 DNA follows: TGTGCCAGCAGTGATTGGACTAGCGGGCTGACAGATACGCAGTATTTT. As protein: CASSDWTSGLTDTQYF.

The chain couples TRBV9 to TRBJ2-3; the match to TRBD1 covers 9 bases. Germline assignment: CDR1 SGDLS and CDR2 YYNGEE. V was clipped by 1 base and J by 5 bases; unmatched bases: 20. The CDR3 spans 20 residues. In DNA form, the CDR3 reads TGTGCCAGCAGCGTATCGGCGACAATTAGGACGACAGGGGGTGGAGATACGCAGTATTTT. This sequence encodes CASSVSATIRTTGGGDTQYF. Looking up the rest from reference TRBV9 and TRBJ2-3 gives the full variable domain: DSGVTQTPKHLITATGQRVTLRCSPRSGDLSVYWYQQSLDQGLQFLIQYYNGEERAKGNILERFSAQQFPDLHSELNLSSLELGDSALYFCASSVSATIRTTGGGDTQYFGPGTRLTVL.

The CDR3 bases are TGCGCCAGCAGCCAAGATCAGGCCCAGGGTAGGAGGGACACTGAAGCTTTCTTT. Its translation: CASSQDQAQGRRDTEAFF. V gene TRBV4-3 combines with J gene TRBJ1-1; D is perhaps TRBD1 (5 bases). The CDR3 spans 18 residues. The V gene lost 0 bases and the J gene lost 3 bases, with 20 bases spanning the gap. From germline, CDR1 is LGHNA and CDR2 YSLEER.

The V gene is TRBV5-4, the J gene TRBJ1-1; D uncertain. V was pared by 4 bases and J by 4 bases, with 8 bases between. This CDR3 region has 12 residues. CDR1 and CDR2 from the germline V gene are SGHNT and YYREEE (reference sequence). The CDR3 sequence: CASSPIGTEAFF. The CDR3 DNA sequence: TGTGCCAGCAGCCCGATCGGCACTGAAGCTTTCTTT.

The chain has TRBV5-6 and TRBJ2-3; no reliable D call. The V and J ends lost 3 bases and 5 bases respectively, with 7 bases between them. Germline loops: CDR1 SGHDT, CDR2 YYEEEE. This CDR3 contains 12 residues. In DNA, the CDR3 is TGTGCCAGCAGCTCCGCCGGAGATACGCAGTATTTT. Translating gives CASSSAGDTQYF.

The J gene is TRBJ2-3, the V gene TRBV7-2; no firm D call. Germline V lookup: CDR1 SGHTA, CDR2 FQGNSA. CDR3 length: 14 amino acids. V was cut by 4 bases and J by 3 bases, with 11 bases left in between. CDR3 DNA: TGTGCCAGCAGCTCATCACCTAGGACAGATACGCAGTATTTT. Its translation: CASSSSPRTDTQYF.

The chain joins TRBV18 to TRBJ1-4; maybe TRBD1 (6 bases). The V gene's germline CDR1 is KGHSH and CDR2 LQKENI. With 5 bases removed from V and 6 bases from J, the gap between germline ends came to 10 bases. The CDR3 length is 13 residues. CDR3 nucleotide sequence: TGTGCCAGCTCAAAGGGACAAGATGAAAAACTGTTTTTT. Protein product: CASSKGQDEKLFF.

The chain combines TRBV19 with TRBJ1-1, with 8 positions matching TRBD1. Germline V gene lookup returns CDR1 LNHDA and CDR2 SQIVND (reference sequence). The CDR3 is 11 residues long. V was pared by 11 bases and J by 3 bases, with 2 bases of the junction left unmatched. The CDR3: CAAQGDTEAFF. CDR3 DNA: TGTGCCGCACAGGGGGACACTGAAGCTTTCTTT. Combining the CDR3 with reference TRBV19 and TRBJ1-1 gives the whole variable domain DGGITQSPKYLFRKEGQNVTLSCEQNLNHDAMYWYRQDPGQGLRLIYYSQIVNDFQKGDIAEGYSVSREKKESFPLTVTSAQKNPTAFYLCAAQGDTEAFFGQGTRLTVV.

This chain connects TRBV2 to TRBJ1-6; D gene unclear. The CDR3 contains 16 residues. Germline V gene sequence: CDR1 SNHLY, CDR2 FYNNEI. V gave up 8 bases and J gave up 0 bases, with 14 bases separating them. The chain's CDR3 is CASSWTSSSYNSPLHF. Written as DNA, the CDR3 is TGTGCCAGCTCGTGGACTTCGAGCTCCTATAATTCACCCCTCCACTTT.

The chain employs TRBV7-8 and TRBJ2-7; 8 bases fit TRBD1. CDR1 and CDR2 (germline): SGHVS, FQNEAQ. This CDR3 region has 12 residues. CDR3 sequence reads: CASSPSSGTGDV. DNA of the CDR3: TGTGCCAGCAGCCCCTCCTCCGGGACAGGAGACGTC.

This chain links TRBV11-2 with TRBJ2-1; TRBD1 matches 7 bases. The trim removed 5 bases at V and 4 bases at J, leaving 11 bases unmatched. The CDR3 loop spans 16 amino acids. Germline V gives CDR1 SGHAT, CDR2 FQNNGV. The CDR3 nucleotides are TGTGCCAGCAGCCGAGCAGACAGGGTCCTATACAATGAGCAGTTCTTC. Translating gives CASSRADRVLYNEQFF.

This chain uses TRBV6-5 with TRBJ2-3; tentative D call: TRBD1 (6 bases). This CDR3 has 14 amino acids. Germline CDR1 and CDR2: MNHEY and SVGAGI. V dropped 11 bases and J dropped 1 base, with 16 bases sitting between them. The CDR3 region is CASQGRRRTDTQYF. Here the CDR3 DNA reads TGTGCCTCCCAGGGGCGGAGGCGCACAGATACGCAGTATTTT.

V usage is TRBV4-1 and J usage is TRBJ1-2, with D possibly being TRBD1 (6 bases). Trimming pared 0 bases from V and 4 bases from J, leaving 18 bases between. CDR3 length: 17 amino acids. CDR1 MGHRA and CDR2 YSYEKL come from the germline V gene. The CDR3: CASSQEEGTPSIYGYTF. In DNA form, the CDR3 reads TGCGCCAGCAGCCAAGAAGAGGGGACACCCAGTATCTATGGCTACACCTTC.

V is TRBV11-2 and J is TRBJ1-4; perhaps TRBD1 as D (5 bases). There are 16 residues in the CDR3. The germline V gene has CDR1 SGHAT and CDR2 FQNNGV. V was pared by 3 bases and J by 4 bases, with 15 bases between. The CDR3 here is CASSFMAGRINEKLFF. In nucleotides, the CDR3 is TGTGCCAGCAGCTTTATGGCGGGACGGATTAATGAAAAACTGTTTTTT.

This chain connects TRBV2 to TRBJ2-7; D is perhaps TRBD2 (5 bases). The CDR3 covers 13 residues. Trimming pared 7 bases from V and 9 bases from J, leaving 19 bases between. Germline loops: CDR1 SNHLY, CDR2 FYNNEI. DNA of the CDR3: TGTGCCAGCAACCTAGACGGGTCCCGGGGGCAGTACTTC. This codes for CASNLDGSRGQYF.